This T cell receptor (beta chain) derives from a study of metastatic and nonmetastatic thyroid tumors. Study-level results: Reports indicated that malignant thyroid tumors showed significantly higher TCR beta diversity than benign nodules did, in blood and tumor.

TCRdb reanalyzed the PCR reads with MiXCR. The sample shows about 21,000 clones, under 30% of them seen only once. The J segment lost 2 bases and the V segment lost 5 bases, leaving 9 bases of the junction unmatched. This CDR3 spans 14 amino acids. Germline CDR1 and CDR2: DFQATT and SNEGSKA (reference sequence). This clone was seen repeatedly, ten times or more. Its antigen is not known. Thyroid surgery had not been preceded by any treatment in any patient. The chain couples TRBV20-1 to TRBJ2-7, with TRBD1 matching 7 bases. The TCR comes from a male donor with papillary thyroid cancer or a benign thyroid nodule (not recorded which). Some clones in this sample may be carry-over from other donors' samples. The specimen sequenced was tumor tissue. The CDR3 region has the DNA TGCAGTGCTCAGGGTATGACAGGGACCTACGAGCAGTACTTC. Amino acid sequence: CSAQGMTGTYEQYF.